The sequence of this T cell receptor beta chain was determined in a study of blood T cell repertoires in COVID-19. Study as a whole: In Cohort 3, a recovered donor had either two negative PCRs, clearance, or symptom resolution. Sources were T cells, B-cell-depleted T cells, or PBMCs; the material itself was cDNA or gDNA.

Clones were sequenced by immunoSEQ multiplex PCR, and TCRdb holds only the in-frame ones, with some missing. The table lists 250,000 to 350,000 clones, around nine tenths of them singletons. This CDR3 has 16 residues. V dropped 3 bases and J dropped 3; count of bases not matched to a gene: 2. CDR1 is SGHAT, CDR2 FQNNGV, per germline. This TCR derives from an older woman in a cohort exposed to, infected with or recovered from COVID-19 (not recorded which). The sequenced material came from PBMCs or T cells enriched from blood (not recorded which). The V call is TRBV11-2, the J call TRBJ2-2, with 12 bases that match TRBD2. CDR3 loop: CASSFGLAGYTGELFF. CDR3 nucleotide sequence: TGTGCCAGCAGCTTCGGACTAGCGGGGTACACCGGGGAGCTGTTTTTT.